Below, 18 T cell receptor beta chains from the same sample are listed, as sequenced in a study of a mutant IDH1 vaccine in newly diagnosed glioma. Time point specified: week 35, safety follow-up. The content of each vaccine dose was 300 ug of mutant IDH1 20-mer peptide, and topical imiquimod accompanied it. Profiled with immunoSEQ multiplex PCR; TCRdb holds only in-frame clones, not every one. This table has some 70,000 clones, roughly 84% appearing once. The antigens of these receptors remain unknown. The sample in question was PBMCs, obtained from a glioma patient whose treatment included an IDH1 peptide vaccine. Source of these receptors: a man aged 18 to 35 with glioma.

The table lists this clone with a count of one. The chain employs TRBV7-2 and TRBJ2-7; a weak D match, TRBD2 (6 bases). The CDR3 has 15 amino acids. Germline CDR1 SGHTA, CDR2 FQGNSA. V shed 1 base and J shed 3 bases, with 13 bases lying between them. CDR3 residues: CASSLGPGRFYEQYF. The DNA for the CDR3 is TGTGCCAGCAGCTTAGGCCCGGGGAGGTTCTACGAGCAGTACTTC.

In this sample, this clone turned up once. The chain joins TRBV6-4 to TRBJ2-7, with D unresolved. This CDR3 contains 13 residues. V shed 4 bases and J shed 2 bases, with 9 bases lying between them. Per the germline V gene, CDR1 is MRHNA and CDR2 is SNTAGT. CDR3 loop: CASSVNPTYEQYF. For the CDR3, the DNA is TGTGCCAGCAGTGTAAACCCCACCTACGAGCAGTACTTC.

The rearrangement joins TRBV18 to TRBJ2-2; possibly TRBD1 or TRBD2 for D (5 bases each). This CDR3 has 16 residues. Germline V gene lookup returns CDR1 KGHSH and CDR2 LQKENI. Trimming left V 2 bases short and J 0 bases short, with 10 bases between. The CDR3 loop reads CASSPRQGPNTGELFF. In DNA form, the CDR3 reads TGTGCCAGCTCACCAAGGCAGGGACCGAACACCGGGGAGCTGTTTTTT.

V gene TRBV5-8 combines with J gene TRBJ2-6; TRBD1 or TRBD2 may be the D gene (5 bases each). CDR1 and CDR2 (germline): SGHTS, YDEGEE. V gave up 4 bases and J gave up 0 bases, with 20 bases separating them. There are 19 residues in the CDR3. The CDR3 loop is CASSPLRDGASSGANVLTF. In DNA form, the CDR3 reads TGTGCCAGCAGCCCACTCCGGGACGGAGCAAGCTCTGGGGCCAACGTCCTGACTTTC.

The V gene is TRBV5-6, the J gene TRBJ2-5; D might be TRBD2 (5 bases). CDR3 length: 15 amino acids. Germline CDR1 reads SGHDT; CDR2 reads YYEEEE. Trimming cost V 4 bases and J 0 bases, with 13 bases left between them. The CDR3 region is CASSQPSGYQETQYF. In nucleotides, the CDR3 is TGTGCCAGCAGCCAACCGTCGGGGTACCAAGAGACCCAGTACTTC.

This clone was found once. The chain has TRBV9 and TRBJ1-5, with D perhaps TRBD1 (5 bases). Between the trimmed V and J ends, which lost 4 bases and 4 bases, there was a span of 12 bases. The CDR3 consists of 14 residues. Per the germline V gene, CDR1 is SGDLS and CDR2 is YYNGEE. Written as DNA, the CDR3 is TGTGCCAGCAGCCCCGACCAGGGAAATCAGCCCCAGCATTTT. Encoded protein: CASSPDQGNQPQHF.

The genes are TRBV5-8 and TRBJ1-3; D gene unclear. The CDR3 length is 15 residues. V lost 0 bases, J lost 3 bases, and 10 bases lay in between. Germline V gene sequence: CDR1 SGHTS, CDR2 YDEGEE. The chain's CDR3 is CASSLGGYLGNTIYF. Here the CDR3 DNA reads TGTGCCAGCAGCTTGGGCGGATACCTTGGAAACACCATATATTTT.

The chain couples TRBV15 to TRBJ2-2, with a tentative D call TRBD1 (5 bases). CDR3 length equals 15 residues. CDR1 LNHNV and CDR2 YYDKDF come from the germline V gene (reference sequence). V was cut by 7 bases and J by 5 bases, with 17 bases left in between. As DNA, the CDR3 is TGTGCCACCACCCAACAGGCGAGCAGTACCGGGGAGCTGTTTTTT. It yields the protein CATTQQASSTGELFF.

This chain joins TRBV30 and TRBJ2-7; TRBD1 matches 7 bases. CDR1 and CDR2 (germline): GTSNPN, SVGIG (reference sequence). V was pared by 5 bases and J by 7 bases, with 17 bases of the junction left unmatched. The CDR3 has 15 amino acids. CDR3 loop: CAWDFTGAVSREQYF. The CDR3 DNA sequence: TGTGCCTGGGACTTCACAGGGGCCGTTTCGAGGGAGCAGTACTTC.

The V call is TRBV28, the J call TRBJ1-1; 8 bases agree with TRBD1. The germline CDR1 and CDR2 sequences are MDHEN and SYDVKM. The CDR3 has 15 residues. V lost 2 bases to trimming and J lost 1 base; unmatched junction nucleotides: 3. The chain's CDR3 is CASSLAGTGNTEAFF. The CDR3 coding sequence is TGTGCCAGCAGTTTAGCTGGGACAGGGAACACTGAAGCTTTCTTT.

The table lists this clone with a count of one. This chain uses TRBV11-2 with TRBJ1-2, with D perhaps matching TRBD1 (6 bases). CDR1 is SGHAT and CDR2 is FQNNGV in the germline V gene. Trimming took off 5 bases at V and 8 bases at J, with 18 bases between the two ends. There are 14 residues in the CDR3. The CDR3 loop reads CASSKVQGPGGYTF. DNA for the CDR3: TGTGCCAGCAGCAAAGTACAGGGCCCAGGGGGCTACACCTTC.

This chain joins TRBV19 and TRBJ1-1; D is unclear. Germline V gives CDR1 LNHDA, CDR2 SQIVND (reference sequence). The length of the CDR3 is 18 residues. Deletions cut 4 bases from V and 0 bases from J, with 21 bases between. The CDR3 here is CASSTSGSRATLNTEAFF. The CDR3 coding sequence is TGTGCCAGTAGTACGTCCGGGAGCCGGGCCACTTTGAACACTGAAGCTTTCTTT. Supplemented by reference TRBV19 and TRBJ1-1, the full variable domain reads DGGITQSPKYLFRKEGQNVTLSCEQNLNHDAMYWYRQDPGQGLRLIYYSQIVNDFQKGDIAEGYSVSREKKESFPLTVTSAQKNPTAFYLCASSTSGSRATLNTEAFFGQGTRLTVV.

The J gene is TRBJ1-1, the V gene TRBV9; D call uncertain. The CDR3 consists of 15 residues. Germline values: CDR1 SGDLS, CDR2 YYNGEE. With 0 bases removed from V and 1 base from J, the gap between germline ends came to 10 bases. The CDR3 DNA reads TGTGCCAGCAGCGTAGCCTCTTGGGGGAACACTGAAGCTTTCTTT. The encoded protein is CASSVASWGNTEAFF.

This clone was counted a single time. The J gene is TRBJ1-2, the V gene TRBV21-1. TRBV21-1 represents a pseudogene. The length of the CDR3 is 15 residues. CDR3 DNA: TGTGCCAGCAGCAGTCTCAAGGGACTGAACTATGGCTACACCTTC. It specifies CASSSLKGLNYGYTF.

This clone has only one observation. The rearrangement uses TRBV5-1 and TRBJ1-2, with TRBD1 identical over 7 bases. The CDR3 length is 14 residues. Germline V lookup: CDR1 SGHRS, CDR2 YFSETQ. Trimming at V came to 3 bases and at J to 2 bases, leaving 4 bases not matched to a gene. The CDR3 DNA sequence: TGCGCCAGCAGCTACGACAGGGTCAACTATGGCTACACCTTC. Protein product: CASSYDRVNYGYTF.

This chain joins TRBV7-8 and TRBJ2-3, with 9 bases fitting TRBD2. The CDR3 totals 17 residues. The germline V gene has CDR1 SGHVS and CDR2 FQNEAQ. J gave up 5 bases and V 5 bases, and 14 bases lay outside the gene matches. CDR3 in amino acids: CASSPRGASGVLDTQYF. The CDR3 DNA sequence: TGTGCCAGCAGCCCGCGGGGGGCTAGCGGGGTTTTAGATACGCAGTATTTT.

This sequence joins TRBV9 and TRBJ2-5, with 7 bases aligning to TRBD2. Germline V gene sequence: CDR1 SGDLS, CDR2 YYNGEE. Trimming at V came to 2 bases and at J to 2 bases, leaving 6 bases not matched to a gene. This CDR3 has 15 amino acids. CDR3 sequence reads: CASSVLTGGQETQYF. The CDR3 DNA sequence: TGTGCCAGCAGCGTCCTGACGGGGGGTCAAGAGACCCAGTACTTC.

CDR3 loop: CASSLRTGADRGYTF. The CDR3 DNA reads as TGTGCCAGCAGCTTACGGACAGGGGCTGATCGGGGCTACACCTTC. The V gene is TRBV7-9, the J gene TRBJ1-2, with 9 bases matching TRBD1. Germline-derived CDR1 and CDR2 are SEHNR and FQNEAQ (reference sequence). Trimming took 2 bases from V and 8 from J; bases not matched to a gene: 9. This CDR3 contains 15 residues. The whole variable domain, filled in from reference TRBV7-9 and TRBJ1-2, reads DTGVSQNPRHKITKRGQNVTFRCDPISEHNRLYWYRQTLGQGPEFLTYFQNEAQLEKSRLLSDRFSAERPKGSFSTLEIQRTEQGDSAMYLCASSLRTGADRGYTFGSGTRLTVV.